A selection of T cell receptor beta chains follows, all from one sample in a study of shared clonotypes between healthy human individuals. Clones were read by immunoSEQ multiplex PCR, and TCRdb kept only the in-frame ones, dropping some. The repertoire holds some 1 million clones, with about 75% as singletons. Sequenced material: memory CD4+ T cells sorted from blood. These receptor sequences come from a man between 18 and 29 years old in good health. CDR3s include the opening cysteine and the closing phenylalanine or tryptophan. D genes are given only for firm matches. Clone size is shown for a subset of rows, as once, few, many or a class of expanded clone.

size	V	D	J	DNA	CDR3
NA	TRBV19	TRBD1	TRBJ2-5	TGTGCCAGTAAAGGGACAGGGGGCCTCGGGGCCCAGTACTTC	CASKGTGGLGAQYF
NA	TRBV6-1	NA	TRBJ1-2	TGTGCCAGCAGGAGTACAGGGCACGGCTACACCTTC	CASRSTGHGYTF
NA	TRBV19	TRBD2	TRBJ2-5	TGTGCCAGTACCGTAGCGGGGGGCGGGACCCAGTACTTC	CASTVAGGGTQYF
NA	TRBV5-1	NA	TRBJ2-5	TGCGCCAGCAGCCGGGGGAGCGGAGAGACCCAGTACTTC	CASSRGSGETQYF
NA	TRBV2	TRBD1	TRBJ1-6	TGTGCCAGCAGTTCAACAGGGGCCGGGAATTCACCCCTCCACTTT	CASSSTGAGNSPLHF
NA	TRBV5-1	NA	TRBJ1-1	TGCGCCAGCAGCTTGGGACAACGGGGACAGAACACTGAAGCTTTCTTT	CASSLGQRGQNTEAFF
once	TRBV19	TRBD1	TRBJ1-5	TGTGCCAGTAGGGCGACAGGGGGCAATCAGCCCCAGCATTTT	CASRATGGNQPQHF
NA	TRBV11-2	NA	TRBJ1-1	TGTGCCAGCAGCTTGAACCGGGGGAGCACTGAAGCTTTCTTT	CASSLNRGSTEAFF
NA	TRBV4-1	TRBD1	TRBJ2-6	TGCGCCAGCAGCCCCGGACAGGGTAGCCCTGGGGCCAACGTCCTGACTTTC	CASSPGQGSPGANVLTF
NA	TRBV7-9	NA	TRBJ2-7	TGTGCCAGCAGCTTTACAGTACCCTACGAGCAGTACTTC	CASSFTVPYEQYF
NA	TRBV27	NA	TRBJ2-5	TGTGCCAGCAGTTTCCCAGGCGAGACCCAGTACTTC	CASSFPGETQYF
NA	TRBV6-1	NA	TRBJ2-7	TGTGCCAGCAGTGGGCCCACTTCATTCAGGGGGGTAGGCGAGCAGTACTTC	CASSGPTSFRGVGEQYF
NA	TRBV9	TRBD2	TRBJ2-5	TGTGCCAGCAGCGTAGGGCTAGCGGGAGGGCACTCGAACTTC	CASSVGLAGGHSNF
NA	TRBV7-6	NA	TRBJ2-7	TGTGCCAGCAGCTTAGTTGGTTGGGGCGAGCAGTACTTC	CASSLVGWGEQYF
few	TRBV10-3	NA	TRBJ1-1	TGTGCCATCAGTGAGGTCCTGAACACTGAAGCTTTCTTT	CAISEVLNTEAFF
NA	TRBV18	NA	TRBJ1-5	TGTGCCAGCTCACCCGGGGGACCGAGCAATCAGCCCCAGCATTTT	CASSPGGPSNQPQHF
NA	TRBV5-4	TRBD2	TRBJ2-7	TGTGCCAGCAGCAACCCCCCTAGCGGGACTAAATCCCCCTACGAGCAGTACTTC	CASSNPPSGTKSPYEQYF
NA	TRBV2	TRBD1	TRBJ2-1	TGTGCCAGCAGCCCCGGGACAGACCCTCACAATGAGCAGTTCTTC	CASSPGTDPHNEQFF
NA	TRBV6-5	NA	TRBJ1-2	TGTGCCAGCAGTTACGGGGGTGGAGGGTCCCATGGCTACACCTTC	CASSYGGGGSHGYTF
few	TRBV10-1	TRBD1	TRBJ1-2	TGCGCCAGCAGCCACGGACAGGGAGGAGGCTACACCTTC	CASSHGQGGGYTF
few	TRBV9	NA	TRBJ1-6	TGTGCCAGCAGCGTAGGACAGTTAAATTCACCCCTCCACTTT	CASSVGQLNSPLHF
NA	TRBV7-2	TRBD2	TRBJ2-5	TGTGCCAGCAGCCAACGGAGCGGGAGAAGAGAGACCCAGTACTTC	CASSQRSGRRETQYF
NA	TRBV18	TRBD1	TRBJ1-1	TGTGCCAGCTCACCAACATCCGGGACAGGGGCGGGTGAAGCTTTCTTT	CASSPTSGTGAGEAFF
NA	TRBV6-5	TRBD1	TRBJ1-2	TGTGCCAGCAGTTACTCTGGGGACAGCGGCTATGGCTACACCTTC	CASSYSGDSGYGYTF
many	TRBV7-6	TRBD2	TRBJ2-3	TGTGCCAGCAGCTCCCCGGGACTAGCGGGAGGTCGCACAGATACGCAGTATTTT	CASSSPGLAGGRTDTQYF
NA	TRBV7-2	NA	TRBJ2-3	TGTGCCAGCAGCTCCTCCGGCACAGATACGCAGTATTTT	CASSSSGTDTQYF
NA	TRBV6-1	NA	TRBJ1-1	TGTGCCAGCAGTGAAGCGGCATCATTATCGGGCACTGAAGCTTTCTTT	CASSEAASLSGTEAFF
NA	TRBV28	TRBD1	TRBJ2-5	TGTGCCAGCAGCCCCGGGACAGGGGAAGAGACCCAGTACTTC	CASSPGTGEETQYF
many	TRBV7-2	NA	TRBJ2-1	TGTGCCAGCAGCCTCGATTGGGGGGTATTCTTC	CASSLDWGVFF
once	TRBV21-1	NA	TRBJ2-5	TGTGCCAGCAGCGCCGGGGCCCAAGAGACCCAGTACTTC	CASSAGAQETQYF
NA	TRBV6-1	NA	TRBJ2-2	TGTGCCAGCACACTCCGGGACGAAGGGCCCGGGGAGCTGTTTTTT	CASTLRDEGPGELFF
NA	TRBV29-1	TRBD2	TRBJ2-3	TGCAGCGTTGCGCTAGCGGGCGCCACAGATACGCAGTATTTT	CSVALAGATDTQYF
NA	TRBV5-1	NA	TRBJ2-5	TGCGCCAGCAGCCCGCGTGGACTCGACCAAGAGACCCAGTACTTC	CASSPRGLDQETQYF